The 16 T cell receptor beta chains below all came from one sample that was sequenced in a study of blood T cell repertoires in COVID-19. Method: immunoSEQ multiplex PCR; TCRdb's copy keeps in-frame clones and lacks some. The table shows about 480,000 clones, with over 75% occurring only once. The sequenced sample was PBMCs or T cells enriched from blood (not recorded which). The source of these receptors is a woman between 40 and 50 years old who had recovered from COVID-19.

The chain combines TRBV10-1 with TRBJ2-5; 7 nucleotides line up with TRBD1. This CDR3 contains 14 residues. The V and J ends lost 5 bases and 1 base, in that order; junction bases with no gene match: 4. Germline V gene data show CDR1 as WNHNN and CDR2 as SYGVQD (reference sequence). This chain's CDR3 is CASSRDSSQETQYF. Written as DNA, the CDR3 is TGCGCCAGCAGTCGGGACAGCAGCCAAGAGACCCAGTACTTC.

This clone was counted a single time. As DNA, the CDR3 is TGTGCCAGCAGTGAAGCAGGGGAGGCCGGGGAGCTGTTTTTT. Encoded protein: CASSEAGEAGELFF. This chain connects TRBV2 to TRBJ2-2; D is possibly TRBD2 (6 bases). The V end was cut by 0 bases, the J end by 6 bases, with 8 bases between. Germline V CDR1 and CDR2: SNHLY, FYNNEI. This CDR3 is 14 amino acids long.

The genes are TRBV12-5 and TRBJ1-2; D is perhaps TRBD1 (5 bases). Deletions cut 7 bases from V and 7 bases from J, with 16 bases between. This CDR3 has 13 amino acids. The germline V gene encodes CDR1 LGHNT and CDR2 FRNRAP. The CDR3: CASALGLQFGYTF. The CDR3 DNA follows: TGTGCTAGTGCCCTGGGACTGCAGTTTGGCTACACCTTC. Combining the CDR3 with reference TRBV12-5 and TRBJ1-2 gives the whole variable domain DARVTQTPRHKVTEMGQEVTMRCQPILGHNTVFWYRQTMMQGLELLAYFRNRAPLDDSGMPKDRFSAEMPDATLATLKIQPSEPRDSAVYFCASALGLQFGYTFGSGTRLTVV.

V gene TRBV7-8 combines with J gene TRBJ2-2; D possibly corresponds to TRBD2 (6 bases). The CDR3 is made up of 15 amino acids. The V gene lost 3 bases and the J gene lost 8 bases, with 16 bases spanning the gap. Germline CDR1 SGHVS, CDR2 FQNEAQ. The CDR3: CASSFLLAGAGELFF. For the CDR3, the DNA is TGTGCCAGCAGCTTTCTACTAGCCGGGGCAGGGGAGCTGTTTTTT.

This clone was recorded only once. The chain carries TRBV7-2 and TRBJ2-1; 9 positions match TRBD2. Trimming cost V 5 bases and J 4 bases; bases outside gene matches: 6. The germline gives CDR1 SGHTA, CDR2 FQGNSA. The CDR3 runs to 15 residues. The DNA for the CDR3 is TGTGCCAGCAGCCCCACTAGCGGGTCTTACAATGAGCAGTTCTTC. Translation: CASSPTSGSYNEQFF. Based on the CDR3 plus reference TRBV7-2 and TRBJ2-1, the full variable domain is GAGVSQSPSNKVTEKGKDVELRCDPISGHTALYWYRQSLGQGLEFLIYFQGNSAPDKSGLPSDRFSAERTGGSVSTLTIQRTQQEDSAVYLCASSPTSGSYNEQFFGPGTRLTVL.

The gene calls are TRBV3-1 (or the pseudogene TRBV3-2) and TRBJ1-1; no definite D call. CDR1 LGHDT and CDR2 YNNKEL come from the germline V gene (reference sequence). This CDR3 is 13 amino acids long. V gave up 4 bases and J gave up 1 base, with 7 bases separating them. The CDR3 protein is CASSRDQNTEAFF. CDR3 DNA: TGTGCCAGCAGCCGAGACCAGAACACTGAAGCTTTCTTT.

This clone came up once. The rearrangement uses TRBV6-2 or TRBV6-3 and TRBJ2-7; 8 bases are shared with TRBD2. The CDR3 totals 14 residues. Unmatched junction bases numbered 7, after V lost 5 bases and J lost 4 bases. Germline CDR1 is MNHEY and CDR2 is SVGEGT. CDR3 sequence: CASSLRTSKYEQYF. DNA of the CDR3: TGTGCCAGCAGTCTAAGGACTAGCAAATACGAGCAGTACTTC.

The chain carries TRBV25-1 and TRBJ2-1; TRBD2 agrees at 11 bases. CDR3 length: 14 amino acids. V shed 10 bases and J 7 bases; nucleotides not matched to a gene: 9. The V gene's germline CDR1 is MGHDK and CDR2 SYGVNS. CDR3 sequence reads: CAISLAGAVNEQFF. In nucleotides, the CDR3 is TGTGCCATCTCACTAGCGGGAGCTGTTAATGAGCAGTTCTTC.

This clone was observed once. V and J are TRBV6-2 or TRBV6-3 and TRBJ1-2; D is uncertain. The CDR3 has 12 residues. The germline gives CDR1 MNHEY, CDR2 SVGEGT. Deletions cut 0 bases from V and 11 bases from J, with 10 bases between. CDR3 nucleotide sequence: TGTGCCAGCAGTTACTCGACACATACTTACACCTTC. It specifies CASSYSTHTYTF.

This clone was observed a handful of times. The V and J genes are TRBV10-1 and TRBJ1-1, with TRBD1 as a possible D gene (5 bases). There are 15 residues in the CDR3. Germline lookup yields CDR1 WNHNN and CDR2 SYGVQD (reference sequence). V was trimmed by 8 bases and J by 0 bases, leaving 16 bases between them. The CDR3 sequence: CASRPGGALNTEAFF. CDR3 bases: TGCGCCAGCCGTCCGGGGGGAGCCCTGAACACTGAAGCTTTCTTT.

This clone was recorded only once. The chain recombines TRBV27 with TRBJ2-1; tentatively, D is TRBD2 (5 bases). Trimming removed 8 bases from V and 8 bases from J, with 10 bases in between. The germline CDR1 and CDR2 sequences are MNHEY and SMNVEV (reference sequence). The CDR3 sequence is 11 residues long. The chain's CDR3 is CASATRDEQFF. CDR3 in DNA: TGTGCCAGCGCCACGAGGGATGAGCAGTTCTTC.

The V gene is TRBV7-8, the J gene TRBJ1-3, with D perhaps TRBD1 (5 bases). CDR1 SGHVS and CDR2 FQNEAQ come from the germline V gene. The CDR3 is made up of 14 amino acids. Trimming took off 4 bases at V and 2 bases at J, with 9 bases between the two ends. This CDR3 is CASSSGFTGNTIYF. CDR3 DNA: TGTGCCAGCAGCTCAGGGTTTACTGGAAACACCATATATTTT.

V is TRBV15 and J is TRBJ2-2; 8 bases line up with TRBD2. Trimming cost V 6 bases and J 7 bases; bases outside gene matches: 10. Germline V lookup: CDR1 LNHNV, CDR2 YYDKDF (reference sequence). The CDR3 totals 15 residues. CDR3 DNA sequence: TGTGCCACCAGAGATGGAGTAGCGGGATTCGGGGAGCTGTTTTTT. Protein product: CATRDGVAGFGELFF.

The chain links TRBV6-5 to TRBJ1-2, with 7 bases matching TRBD1. The J segment lost 7 bases and the V segment lost 6 bases, leaving 8 bases of the junction unmatched. Germline loops: CDR1 MNHEY, CDR2 SVGAGI. This CDR3 spans 13 amino acids. For the CDR3, the DNA is TGTGCCAGCAGCAAATACAGGGGTTCTGGCTACACCTTC. As protein: CASSKYRGSGYTF.

The chain combines TRBV4-3 with TRBJ2-3; tentative D call: TRBD2 (5 bases). Deletions cut 1 base from V and 11 bases from J, with 13 bases between. The germline gives CDR1 LGHNA, CDR2 YSLEER. The CDR3 runs 13 residues. For the CDR3, the DNA is TGCGCCAGCAGCCAAGGCGGCCGTGGGAGGCAGTATTTT. Protein sequence: CASSQGGRGRQYF.

V is TRBV7-2 and J is TRBJ1-2, with TRBD1 matching over 8 bases. Trimming took 6 bases from V and 6 from J; bases not matched to a gene: 9. This CDR3 has 14 residues. From germline, CDR1 is SGHTA and CDR2 FQGNSA. DNA of the CDR3: TGTGCCAGCAGTGAAAGACAGGGGAGAGATGGCTACACCTTC. It encodes CASSERQGRDGYTF. The full variable domain, with the rest looked up from reference TRBV7-2 and TRBJ1-2, is GAGVSQSPSNKVTEKGKDVELRCDPISGHTALYWYRQSLGQGLEFLIYFQGNSAPDKSGLPSDRFSAERTGGSVSTLTIQRTQQEDSAVYLCASSERQGRDGYTFGSGTRLTVV.